The sequence of this T cell receptor (beta chain) was determined in a study of blood T cells in healthy people across ages. Together with a sample-barcoded 5' primer, a J-beta primer mix was included in a second PCR lasting about 7 to 11 cycles. TCRdb fed the 5' RACE reads into MiXCR, producing one record per CDR3 protein. The sample includes around 800,000 distinct CDR3 sequences, 46% of them seen just once. This CDR3 is built from 13 residues. CDR1 and CDR2 from the germline V gene are DFQATT and SNEGSKA (reference sequence). To note about this clonotype: Mismatch with germline at one junction end may stem from a read error.

Sequenced: blood. The origin of this receptor is a man aged 80 or over in good health. The J gene is TRBJ1-4, the V gene TRBV20-1; D gene ambiguous. The CDR3 DNA reads as TGCAGTGCTAGTTCGGGATCCAATGAAAAACTGTTATTT. Translating gives CSASSGSNEKLLF.